This T cell receptor beta chain is drawn from a study of beta chain features in type 1 diabetes. Study-level information: In age, gender and cell yields, patients were similar to healthy donors.

Study-wide results and caveats: Across all four CD4+ subsets, people with type 1 diabetes showed modestly shorter TCRB CDR3s.

About this clone: The antigen remains unidentified.

Unmatched junction bases numbered 11, after V lost 6 bases and J lost 5 bases. CDR1 is MDHEN, CDR2 SYDVKM, per germline. There are 16 residues in the CDR3. Isolated RNA was reverse transcribed in full, so expressed TCRB transcripts were sequenced. Naive, central memory and regulatory T cell samples yielded about 3.57 million reads on average. Sequencing used immunoSEQ multiplex PCR; TCRdb keeps in-frame clones, though not all of them. The sample yields 400,000 or so clones, roughly a tenth seen once. Based on CD45RO/CCR7/CD25/CD127/CD95/CD27, CD4+ regulatory, stem cell-like memory, naive and central memory cells were sorted.

Sequenced: central memory CD4+ T cells from blood. This TCR was recovered from a man aged 25-40 years with type 1 diabetes. V and J are TRBV28 and TRBJ2-1; 9 nucleotides agree with TRBD2. The DNA for the CDR3 is TGTGCCAGCAGATACTTTAGCGGGAGCGGCCACAATGAGCAGTTCTTC. It specifies CASRYFSGSGHNEQFF.